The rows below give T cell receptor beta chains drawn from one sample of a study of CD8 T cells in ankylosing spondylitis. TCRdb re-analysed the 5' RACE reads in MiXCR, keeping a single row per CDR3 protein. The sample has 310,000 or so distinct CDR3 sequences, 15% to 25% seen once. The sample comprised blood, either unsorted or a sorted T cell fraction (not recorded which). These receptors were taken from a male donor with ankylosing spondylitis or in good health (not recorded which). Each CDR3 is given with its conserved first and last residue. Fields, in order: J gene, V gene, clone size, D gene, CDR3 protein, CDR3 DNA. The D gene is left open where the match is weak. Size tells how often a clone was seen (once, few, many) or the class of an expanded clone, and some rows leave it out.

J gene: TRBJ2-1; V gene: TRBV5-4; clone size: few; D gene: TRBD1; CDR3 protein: CASSPGQGGWNEQFF; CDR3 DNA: TGTGCCAGCAGCCCGGGACAGGGAGGGTGGAATGAGCAGTTCTTC
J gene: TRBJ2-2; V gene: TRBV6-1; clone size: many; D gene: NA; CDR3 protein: CASSDSETGELFF; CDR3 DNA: TGTGCCAGCAGTGATTCAGAAACCGGGGAGCTGTTTTTT
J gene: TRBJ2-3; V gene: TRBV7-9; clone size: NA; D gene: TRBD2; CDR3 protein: CASSADFAGGPDTQYF; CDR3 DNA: TGTGCCAGCAGCGCGGATTTCGCGGGGGGGCCAGATACGCAGTATTTT
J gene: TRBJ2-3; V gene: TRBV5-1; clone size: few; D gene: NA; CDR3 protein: CASSLAGGFTDTQYF; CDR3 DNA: TGCGCCAGCAGCTTGGCCGGGGGTTTCACAGATACGCAGTATTTT
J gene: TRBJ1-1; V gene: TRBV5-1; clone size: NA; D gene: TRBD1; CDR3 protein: CASSLDQGGATEAFF; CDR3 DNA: TGCGCCAGCAGCTTGGACCAGGGGGGAGCCACTGAAGCTTTCTTT
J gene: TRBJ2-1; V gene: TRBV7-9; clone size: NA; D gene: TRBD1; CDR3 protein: CASPQGQGAGNEQFF; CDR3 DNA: TGTGCCAGCCCCCAGGGACAGGGGGCAGGGAATGAGCAGTTCTTC
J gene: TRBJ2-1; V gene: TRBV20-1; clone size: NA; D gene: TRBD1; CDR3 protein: CSARDPNGQGKDEQFF; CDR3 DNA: TGCAGTGCTAGAGATCCAAACGGACAGGGAAAGGATGAGCAGTTCTTC
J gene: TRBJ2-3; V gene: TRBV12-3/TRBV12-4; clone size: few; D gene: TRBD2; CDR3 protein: CASNFFGTSGSVFGDTQYF; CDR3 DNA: TGTGCCAGCAATTTTTTCGGGACTAGCGGGAGCGTGTTTGGAGATACGCAGTATTTT
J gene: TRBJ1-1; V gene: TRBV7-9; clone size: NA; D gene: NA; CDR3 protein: CASSLDQGMNTEAFF; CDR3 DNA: TGTGCCAGCAGCTTAGATCAGGGGATGAACACTGAAGCTTTCTTT
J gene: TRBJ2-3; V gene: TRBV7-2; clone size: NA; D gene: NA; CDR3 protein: CASSSPGLAHYF; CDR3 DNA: TGTGCCAGCAGCTCCCCGGGACTGGCTCACTATTTT
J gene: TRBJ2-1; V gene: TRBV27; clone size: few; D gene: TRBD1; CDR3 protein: CASSVRDRPYNEQFF; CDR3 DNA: TGTGCCAGCAGTGTCCGGGACAGACCCTACAATGAGCAGTTCTTC
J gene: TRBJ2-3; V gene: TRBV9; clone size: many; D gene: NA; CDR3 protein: CASSAQPSTDTQYF; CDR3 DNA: TGTGCCAGCAGCGCGCAACCTAGCACAGATACGCAGTATTTT
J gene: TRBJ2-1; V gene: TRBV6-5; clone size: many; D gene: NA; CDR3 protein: CASSYSLLSKLPSYNEQFF; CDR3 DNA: TGTGCCAGCAGTTACTCGCTCCTGTCTAAGCTCCCTTCCTACAATGAGCAGTTCTTC
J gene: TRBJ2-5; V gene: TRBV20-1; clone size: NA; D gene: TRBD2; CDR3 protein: CSAPWLAGGETQYF; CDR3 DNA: TGCAGTGCTCCCTGGCTAGCGGGAGGGGAGACCCAGTACTTC
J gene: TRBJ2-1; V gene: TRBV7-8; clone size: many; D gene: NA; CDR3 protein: CASSPHIQDYEQFF; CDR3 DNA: TGTGCCAGCAGCCCACATATCCAGGACTATGAGCAGTTCTTC